This T cell receptor (beta chain) is drawn from a study of cytomegalovirus exposure and HLA in healthy donors. As for the study in general: A preliminary data release comprised roughly 80 million unique TCRs obtained from HLA-typed donors. Across around 400 genotyped donors, about 81% landed in the Caucasian-associated ancestry cluster.

Study observations and caveats: With further analysis later on, most CMV-associated TCR beta chains appeared HLA-restricted.

A multiplex PCR was run with 60 Vbeta primers and 13 Jbeta primers. Some clones are missing from TCRdb's copy, which holds only in-frame ones; the method was immunoSEQ multiplex PCR. Among 150,000 to 200,000 clones listed, roughly four fifths were seen once. As concerns this clone: Antigen specificity is unknown.

This CDR3 is 13 amino acids long. Germline V gives CDR1 SGHNT, CDR2 YENEEA. V gave up 4 bases and J gave up 7 bases, with 11 bases separating them. This TCR was sampled from a female donor in good health and CMV-seronegative. The sequenced sample consisted of PBMCs. The chain employs TRBV11-3 and TRBJ2-1; D remains unclear. For the CDR3, the DNA is TGTGCCAGCAGCTCGGGTCCAAGGAATGAGCAGTTCTTC. It is translated as CASSSGPRNEQFF.